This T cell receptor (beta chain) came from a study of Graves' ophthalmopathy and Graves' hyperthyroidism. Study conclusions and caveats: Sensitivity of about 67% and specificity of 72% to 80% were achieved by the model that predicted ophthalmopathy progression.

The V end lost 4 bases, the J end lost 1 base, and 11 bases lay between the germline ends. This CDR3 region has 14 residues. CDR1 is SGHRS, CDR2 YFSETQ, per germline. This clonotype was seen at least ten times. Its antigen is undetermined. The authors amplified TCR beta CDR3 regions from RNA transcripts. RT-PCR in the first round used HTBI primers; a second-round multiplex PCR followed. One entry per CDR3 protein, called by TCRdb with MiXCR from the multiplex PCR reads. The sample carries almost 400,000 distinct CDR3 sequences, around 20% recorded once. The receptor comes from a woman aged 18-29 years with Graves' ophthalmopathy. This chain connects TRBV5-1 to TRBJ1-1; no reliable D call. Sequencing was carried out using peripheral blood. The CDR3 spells CASSRYDQNTEAFF. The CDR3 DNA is TGCGCCAGCAGCCGCTATGACCAGAACACTGAAGCTTTCTTT.